Presented here are 31 T cell receptor beta chains from one specimen sequenced in a study of monozygotic twins with inflammatory bowel disease. From the 5' RACE reads, TCRdb lists one entry per CDR3 protein and no DNA. This repertoire includes nearly 450,000 distinct CDR3 sequences. The sample taken for sequencing was blood. All receptors derive from a human donor with ulcerative colitis or Crohn's disease, or a healthy co-twin of an affected twin (not recorded which).

The genes are TRBV7-9 and TRBJ2-7; TCRdb outputs TRBD1, but without DNA this stays unchecked. This CDR3 has 15 residues. Germline CDR1 and CDR2: SEHNR and FQNEAQ (reference sequence). The CDR3 region is CASSPGDRGPYEQYF.

The chain carries TRBV6-1 and TRBJ2-2; TCRdb proposes TRBD1, but this gene call is untestable without DNA. The CDR3 consists of 15 residues. Germline values: CDR1 MNHNS, CDR2 SASEGT. The CDR3 loop reads CASRPDSPNTGELFF.

CDR3 region: CASSARGTGELFF. The gene calls are TRBV7-8 and TRBJ2-2; with no DNA, the TCRdb D assignment of TRBD1 cannot be verified. The CDR3 length is 13 residues. The germline CDR1 and CDR2 sequences are SGHVS and FQNEAQ.

The rearrangement joins TRBV10-3 to TRBJ1-5. Germline V gives CDR1 ENHRY, CDR2 SYGVKD. This CDR3 comprises 14 residues. CDR3 protein: CAISRAESNQPQHF.

This chain links TRBV19 with TRBJ2-4; TCRdb designates TRBD1, a call that cannot be tested without DNA. CDR1 and CDR2 from the germline V gene are LNHDA and SQIVND (reference sequence). This CDR3 spans 14 amino acids. This chain's CDR3 is CASSVQGSKNIQYF.

The chain combines TRBV7-2 with TRBJ2-3; TCRdb's D gene call, TRBD2, goes unchecked for lack of DNA. The CDR3 spans 19 residues. Germline V gene lookup returns CDR1 SGHTA and CDR2 FQGNSA. The CDR3 sequence: CASSRKREGQGGFTDTQYF.

This chain's CDR3 is CSARDEELAGLYEQYF. The chain combines TRBV20-1 with TRBJ2-7; TCRdb reports TRBD2, a call that lacks DNA to check it against. The CDR3 runs 16 residues. CDR1 is DFQATT, CDR2 SNEGSKA, per germline (reference sequence).

The V gene is TRBV19, the J gene TRBJ2-5; lacking DNA, the TRBD2 call made by TCRdb goes unchecked. Germline V gene lookup returns CDR1 LNHDA and CDR2 SQIVND (reference sequence). The CDR3 is 15 residues long. This CDR3 reads CASSTRTSGAETQYF.

The genes are TRBV2 and TRBJ2-2. CDR1 SNHLY and CDR2 FYNNEI come from the germline V gene. The CDR3 has 13 amino acids. The CDR3 sequence is CASTVTNTGELFF.

CDR3 loop: CSAGTPGRGADQPQHF. The gene calls are TRBV20-1 and TRBJ1-5; TCRdb outputs TRBD1, but without DNA this stays unchecked. CDR1 and CDR2 (germline): DFQATT, SNEGSKA (reference sequence). This CDR3 comprises 16 residues.

The rearrangement links TRBV6-1 to TRBJ2-2; TCRdb lists TRBD1, though no DNA is available to test this call. The germline gives CDR1 MNHNS, CDR2 SASEGT. This CDR3 has 16 amino acids. This chain's CDR3 is CASSERKGGYSGELFF.

The genes are TRBV20-1 and TRBJ2-2; TCRdb selects TRBD1, and the lack of DNA leaves this call unchecked. CDR3 length equals 13 residues. The V gene's germline CDR1 is DFQATT and CDR2 SNEGSKA (reference sequence). The CDR3 region is CASVGGNTGELFF.

This chain connects TRBV6-6 to TRBJ2-2. The CDR3 is made up of 11 amino acids. In germline, CDR1 is MNHNY, CDR2 SVGAGI (reference sequence). The CDR3 reads CASSYPGELFF.

The V and J genes are TRBV18 and TRBJ2-5; with no DNA, the TCRdb D assignment of TRBD1 cannot be verified. Germline loops: CDR1 KGHSH, CDR2 LQKENI. The CDR3 contains 16 residues. CDR3 sequence reads: CASSPKKGPGQETQYF.

V is TRBV12-5 and J is TRBJ2-1; checking the TCRdb D call of TRBD2 is not possible without DNA. Germline-derived CDR1 and CDR2 are LGHNT and FRNRAP. The CDR3 has 18 residues. The CDR3 sequence is CASGLSGLAGGSYSEQFF.

This CDR3 reads CASSLESGRETQYF. J is TRBJ2-5 and V is TRBV5-1. Germline values: CDR1 SGHRS, CDR2 YFSETQ. The CDR3 runs 14 residues.

The genes are TRBV7-2 and TRBJ2-1; TCRdb's assignment of TRBD2 cannot be checked, as there is no DNA. This CDR3 is 15 amino acids long. Germline CDR1 is SGHTA and CDR2 is FQGNSA. CDR3 amino acids: CASTTASGRPNEQFF.

The chain joins TRBV4-3 to TRBJ2-5; TCRdb lists TRBD2, though no DNA is available to test this call. Germline V CDR1 and CDR2: LGHNA, YSLEER. The CDR3 spans 14 residues. CDR3 amino acids: CASSQGLGEETQYF.

This sequence joins TRBV12-3 or TRBV12-4 and TRBJ1-5; without DNA, the TCRdb call of TRBD1 cannot be checked. The CDR3 loop spans 12 amino acids. The CDR3 sequence: CASTPGDQPQHF.

The CDR3 spells CASSYQGFGGNTIYF. The chain couples TRBV12-3 or TRBV12-4 to TRBJ1-3; lacking DNA, the TRBD1 call made by TCRdb goes unchecked. This CDR3 has 15 amino acids.

This sequence joins TRBV6-5 and TRBJ2-7. Per germline, CDR1 MNHEY and CDR2 SVGAGI. This CDR3 contains 11 residues. The CDR3 region is CASGNWAEQYF.

This rearrangement joins TRBV12-3 or TRBV12-4 to TRBJ1-2. CDR3 length: 13 amino acids. This chain's CDR3 is CASSPRQAYGYTF.

This chain uses TRBV29-1 with TRBJ2-7. The CDR3 has 13 residues. Germline V gene data show CDR1 as SQVTM and CDR2 as ANQGSEA. CDR3 amino acids: CSVADKITYEQYF.

The rearrangement joins TRBV5-1 to TRBJ1-1; no DNA is available, so the TRBD1 call from TCRdb remains unchecked. Germline values: CDR1 SGHRS, CDR2 YFSETQ. This CDR3 has 14 residues. The CDR3 sequence: CASSEDRVNTEAFF. Complete variable domain (other parts from reference TRBV5-1 and TRBJ1-1): KAGVTQTPRYLIKTRGQQVTLSCSPISGHRSVSWYQQTPGQGLQFLFEYFSETQRNKGNFPGRFSGRQFSNSRSEMNVSTLELGDSALYLCASSEDRVNTEAFFGQGTRLTVV.

This chain connects TRBV20-1 to TRBJ2-1; TCRdb designates TRBD2, a call that cannot be tested without DNA. The CDR3 extends over 13 amino acids. Germline loops: CDR1 DFQATT, CDR2 SNEGSKA (reference sequence). CDR3 residues: CSASEGRMDEQFF.

The chain combines TRBV6-6 with TRBJ2-3. Germline V gene lookup returns CDR1 MNHNY and CDR2 SVGAGI (reference sequence). CDR3 length equals 11 residues. This CDR3 reads CATNRADTQYF.

The CDR3 is CASSLLGLTDTQYF. The V call is TRBV7-9, the J call TRBJ2-3; TCRdb names TRBD2, which stays unverified in the absence of DNA. This CDR3 has 14 residues. CDR1 is SEHNR, CDR2 FQNEAQ, per germline (reference sequence). The full variable domain, completed using reference TRBV7-9 and TRBJ2-3, is DTGVSQNPRHKITKRGQNVTFRCDPISEHNRLYWYRQTLGQGPEFLTYFQNEAQLEKSRLLSDRFSAERPKGSFSTLEIQRTEQGDSAMYLCASSLLGLTDTQYFGPGTRLTVL.

The chain employs TRBV2 and TRBJ2-1; without DNA, the TCRdb call of TRBD1 cannot be checked. This CDR3 contains 15 residues. Germline CDR1 reads SNHLY; CDR2 reads FYNNEI. CDR3 residues: CASIRGELAYNEQFF.

The chain couples TRBV28 to TRBJ2-7. The CDR3 has 12 residues. Looked up from germline, CDR1 is MDHEN and CDR2 is SYDVKM. The CDR3: CASSTRSYEQYF. The whole variable domain, remainder taken from reference TRBV28 and TRBJ2-7, is DVKVTQSSRYLVKRTGEKVFLECVQDMDHENMFWYRQDPGLGLRLIYFSYDVKMKEKGDIPEGYSVSREKKERFSLILESASTNQTSMYLCASSTRSYEQYFGPGTRLTVT.

The gene calls are TRBV5-1 and TRBJ2-5. This CDR3 has 13 amino acids. Germline values: CDR1 SGHRS, CDR2 YFSETQ. The CDR3 here is CASSLWAEETQYF.

The rearrangement joins TRBV15 to TRBJ1-5; as DNA is missing, the TRBD1 call by TCRdb cannot be tested. This CDR3 comprises 15 residues. CDR1 is LNHNV, CDR2 YYDKDF, per germline (reference sequence). The CDR3 spells CATSRDSGQAGSQHF.